This passage covers 5 T cell receptor beta chains from one sample sequenced in a study of OX40 agonist ivuxolimab in advanced cancers. The method was immunoSEQ multiplex PCR; TCRdb's version includes in-frame clones alone and lacks a portion of them. Of over 25,000 clones listed, roughly 88% were seen once; the top ten hold 45% to 65%. This specimen was CD4+ or CD8+ T cells sorted from blood, taken in a trial of the OX40 agonist ivuxolimab. The receptors were gathered from an adult with an advanced solid tumor such as melanoma, head and neck, liver or kidney cancer.

V usage is TRBV29-1 and J usage is TRBJ2-1; D is undetermined. The CDR3 is made up of 15 amino acids. Trimming left V 1 base short and J 0 bases short, with 10 bases between. From germline, CDR1 is SQVTM and CDR2 ANQGSEA. The CDR3 spells CSVEGSPSSYNEQFF. CDR3 DNA sequence: TGCAGCGTTGAAGGGAGCCCCAGCTCCTACAATGAGCAGTTCTTC.

This chain uses TRBV6-5 with TRBJ1-5; D not resolved. Germline CDR1 is MNHEY and CDR2 is SVGAGI. There are 12 residues in the CDR3. V was cut by 6 bases and J by 4 bases, with 7 bases left in between. The CDR3 region is CASRAFNQPQHF. CDR3 nucleotide sequence: TGTGCCAGCAGAGCCTTTAATCAGCCCCAGCATTTT.

The count of this clone is one. The genes are TRBV6-5 and TRBJ1-1, with D possibly TRBD1 on 5 matching bases. From germline, CDR1 is MNHEY and CDR2 SVGAGI. This CDR3 contains 15 residues. Trimming took off 2 bases at V and 3 bases at J, with 13 bases between the two ends. The CDR3 nucleotides are TGTGCCAGCAGTTACACAGGAGTAGACGACACTGAAGCTTTCTTT. This translates into CASSYTGVDDTEAFF.

The V and J genes are TRBV7-9 and TRBJ2-3; possible D gene TRBD2, 5 bases. CDR1 is SEHNR and CDR2 is FQNEAQ in the germline V gene (reference sequence). The CDR3 runs to 14 residues. The V end was cut by 5 bases, the J end by 2 bases, with 11 bases between. CDR3 loop: CASSTSGTTDTQYF. In nucleotides, the CDR3 is TGTGCCAGCAGCACCAGCGGAACCACAGATACGCAGTATTTT.

CDR3 nucleotide sequence: TGTGCCAGCAGTTACGGAGGACAGGGCTCCTACAATGAGCAGTTCTTC. Residues: CASSYGGQGSYNEQFF. This chain joins TRBV6-5 and TRBJ2-1; 8 bases agree with TRBD1. Germline CDR1 MNHEY, CDR2 SVGAGI. The CDR3 sequence is 16 residues long. The V segment lost 2 bases and the J segment 0 bases; nucleotides outside the gene matches: 3.